This paragraph reports one T cell receptor beta chain. Its antigen target is currently unknown. The input lacks base qualities; no much larger clone sits a single base away. The sample originates from a study of T cell repertoires in cytomegalovirus infection (dated by TCRdb to about 2019). Broadly, across the study: Because public TCR beta signatures pointed to carriage of CMV infection together with the matching HLA type, the HLA type of each donor mattered for the analysis.

The listed sequencing device is Illumina HiSeq 1500. The public sequencing data were trimmed at Q25 with fastp and processed into clonotypes with MiXCR by TCRdb, which kept only in-frame beta chains. Merged by CDR3 protein, the rows form single entries marked with the most common genes and DNA. The sample has nearly 550,000 distinct CDR3 sequences on record, approximately 17% of them singletons. About 24% of the sample belongs to the ten largest clones. Here is what the overall study found, with its caveats: The ex vivo response was dominated by HLA-C-restricted CMV-specific TCR beta clonotypes, which also provided the single most frequent clonotype in two of eight donors. Cumulative frequency of public TCR beta family members discriminated carriers of CMV infection plus the relevant HLA type in this cohort and an independent 352-donor cohort.

Sequences MGHDK (CDR1) and SYGVNS (CDR2) are obtained from the germline V gene. The junction shows trimming of 7 bases on V and 6 bases on J, plus 28 bases between the germline ends. The CDR3, cysteine through phenylalanine, is 17 amino acids long. Only the CDR3 portion is preserved as DNA: 51 bases, with reading frame beginning at the first base. What was sequenced was CD8+ T cells from PBMCs. This TCR derives from a human donor in good health (CMV status not recorded). Some clones in this sample may be carry-over from other donors' samples. The receptor chain draws on TRBV25-1 and TRBJ2-7; tentative D gene TRBD1, with 5 bases matching. CDR3 reads: CASTGQLRRQPYPEQYF. The DNA is TGTGCCAGCACAGGACAACTCCGGCGACAGCCGTACCCCGAGCAGTACTTC.